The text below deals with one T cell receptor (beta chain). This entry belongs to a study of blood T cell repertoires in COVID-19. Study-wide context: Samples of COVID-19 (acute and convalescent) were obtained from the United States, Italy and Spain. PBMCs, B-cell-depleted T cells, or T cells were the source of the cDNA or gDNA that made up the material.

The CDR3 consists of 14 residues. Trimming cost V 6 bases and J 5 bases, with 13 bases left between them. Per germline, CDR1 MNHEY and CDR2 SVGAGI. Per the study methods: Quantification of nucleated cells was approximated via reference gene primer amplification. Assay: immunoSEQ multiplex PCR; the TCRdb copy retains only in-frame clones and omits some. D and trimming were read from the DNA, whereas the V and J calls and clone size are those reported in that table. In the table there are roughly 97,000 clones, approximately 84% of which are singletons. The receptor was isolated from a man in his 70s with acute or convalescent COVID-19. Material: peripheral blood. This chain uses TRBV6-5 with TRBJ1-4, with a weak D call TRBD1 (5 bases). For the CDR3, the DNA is TGTGCCAGCAGGGCACAGGCAAGAAATGAAAAACTGTTTTTT. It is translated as CASRAQARNEKLFF.